The 13 T cell receptor beta chains reported below all come from one sample, sequenced in a study of cytomegalovirus exposure and HLA in healthy donors. The study ran its PCR with 60 Vbeta and 13 Jbeta primers. Sequencing used immunoSEQ multiplex PCR; TCRdb keeps in-frame clones, though not all of them. Its table lists roughly 120,000 clones. Specimen: PBMCs. These receptors were taken from a man aged 25-40 years in good health and CMV-seronegative.

The chain's CDR3 is CASSLFPFGGQGQPQHF. The CDR3 coding sequence is TGTGCCAGCAGTTTATTTCCTTTCGGGGGGCAAGGTCAGCCCCAGCATTTT. The V call is TRBV27, the J call TRBJ1-5, with D possibly matching TRBD1 (6 bases). Trimming left V 1 base short and J 6 bases short, with 19 bases between. Germline assignment: CDR1 MNHEY and CDR2 SMNVEV (reference sequence). The CDR3 runs to 17 residues.

This chain joins TRBV5-1 and TRBJ1-1; D is perhaps TRBD1 (5 bases). The CDR3 is made up of 13 amino acids. V gave up 4 bases and J gave up 4 bases, with 11 bases separating them. Germline lookup yields CDR1 SGHRS and CDR2 YFSETQ. The CDR3 DNA sequence: TGCGCCAGCAGCGTGACAGCCTTCACTGAAGCTTTCTTT. Translating gives CASSVTAFTEAFF. Using reference TRBV5-1 and TRBJ1-1 for the parts outside the CDR3, the full variable domain is KAGVTQTPRYLIKTRGQQVTLSCSPISGHRSVSWYQQTPGQGLQFLFEYFSETQRNKGNFPGRFSGRQFSNSRSEMNVSTLELGDSALYLCASSVTAFTEAFFGQGTRLTVV.

V usage is TRBV4-1 and J usage is TRBJ2-6; D might be TRBD1 (6 bases). This CDR3 has 16 amino acids. Between the trimmed V and J ends, which lost 5 bases and 4 bases, there was a span of 15 bases. From germline, CDR1 is MGHRA and CDR2 YSYEKL. This CDR3 reads CASSSFTGIGANVLTF. The CDR3 region has the DNA TGCGCCAGCAGCAGTTTTACAGGGATCGGGGCCAACGTCCTGACTTTC.

V is TRBV19 and J is TRBJ1-5, with D unclear. The CDR3 contains 16 residues. Per germline, CDR1 LNHDA and CDR2 SQIVND (reference sequence). The ends were cut back, 3 bases at V and 2 bases at J, with 14 bases in the middle. This CDR3 reads CASSIYTRARNQPQHF. The CDR3, as DNA: TGTGCCAGTAGTATCTATACGAGGGCCCGCAATCAGCCCCAGCATTTT.

The chain employs TRBV6-4 and TRBJ2-1; 13 bases map to TRBD2. This CDR3 region has 16 residues. J gave up 6 bases and V 6 bases, and 8 bases lay outside the gene matches. Germline lookup yields CDR1 MRHNA and CDR2 SNTAGT. CDR3 protein: CASSVTSGGPLNEQFF. In nucleotides, the CDR3 is TGTGCCAGCAGCGTGACTAGCGGGGGGCCCCTCAATGAGCAGTTCTTC.

V gene TRBV5-4 combines with J gene TRBJ1-2, with D hard to call. The CDR3 has 13 amino acids. The V and J ends lost 0 bases and 2 bases respectively, with 5 bases between them. CDR1 SGHNT and CDR2 YYREEE come from the germline V gene (reference sequence). This CDR3 is CASSLDTNYGYTF. The CDR3 bases are TGTGCCAGCAGCTTGGACACCAACTATGGCTACACCTTC.

This sequence joins TRBV19 and TRBJ1-2; 8 nucleotides agree with TRBD1. There are 15 residues in the CDR3. V shed 7 bases, J shed 4 bases, and the junction held 11 bases outside the gene matches. The germline V gene has CDR1 LNHDA and CDR2 SQIVND (reference sequence). CDR3 protein: CASTDRQGKGYGYTF. Written as DNA, the CDR3 is TGTGCCAGTACCGACCGACAGGGGAAAGGCTATGGCTACACCTTC.

On this clone itself: Other nucleotide sequences from this sample produce the same CDR3. The rearrangement links TRBV18 to TRBJ2-7; 9 bases agree with TRBD1. The junction had 4 bases not matched to a gene; V was cut back by 3 bases and J by 4 bases. CDR3 length equals 14 residues. CDR1 and CDR2 from the germline V gene are KGHSH and LQKENI. DNA of the CDR3: TGTGCCAGCTCACCCACACAGGGGGCGTACGAGCAGTACTTC. Translating it yields CASSPTQGAYEQYF.

The J gene is TRBJ2-7, the V gene TRBV19, with 7 bases matching TRBD2. The CDR3 consists of 14 residues. Trimming at V came to 6 bases and at J to 0 bases, leaving 5 bases not matched to a gene. From germline, CDR1 is LNHDA and CDR2 SQIVND (reference sequence). The CDR3 nucleotides read TGTGCCAGTAGCCCCGGGAGGTTCTCCTACGAGCAGTACTTC. Translation gives CASSPGRFSYEQYF.

The J gene is TRBJ2-7, the V gene TRBV27, with TRBD2 identical over 9 bases. V lost 5 bases to trimming and J lost 4 bases; unmatched junction nucleotides: 18. Per germline, CDR1 MNHEY and CDR2 SMNVEV (reference sequence). CDR3 length equals 18 residues. The CDR3 protein is CASSPRGRARSQSYEQYF. As DNA, the CDR3 is TGTGCCAGCAGTCCCCGCGGGAGGGCGCGGTCTCAGAGTTACGAGCAGTACTTC.

This clone counts as medium-sized by frequency. The genes are TRBV29-1 and TRBJ1-3; D ambiguous. Trimming stripped 6 bases from V and 4 bases from J, with 13 bases between. CDR1 is SQVTM, CDR2 ANQGSEA, per germline. The CDR3 is 13 residues long. The CDR3 nucleotides are TGCAGCGTCTACTTCGGGGTCGGAAACACCATATATTTT. This encodes CSVYFGVGNTIYF.

This chain links TRBV7-8 with TRBJ2-3; 12 bases align to TRBD2. The CDR3 is 15 amino acids. CDR1 SGHVS and CDR2 FQNEAQ come from the germline V gene. J was trimmed by 2 bases and V by 4 bases; bases with no gene match: 1. CDR3 protein: CASSSSGGDTDTQYF. In nucleotides, the CDR3 is TGTGCCAGCAGCTCTAGCGGGGGGGACACAGATACGCAGTATTTT.

The V call is TRBV25-1, the J call TRBJ2-3; D is unclear. In germline, CDR1 is MGHDK, CDR2 SYGVNS. Deletions cut 8 bases from V and 2 bases from J, with 20 bases between. The CDR3 sequence is 16 residues long. The CDR3 nucleotides are TGTGCCAGCTCCCCCCCGGTCTATCAATCCACAGATACGCAGTATTTT. It is translated as CASSPPVYQSTDTQYF.